The T cell receptor beta chain under discussion was sequenced for a study of T cells in localized non-small cell lung cancer. The CDR3 is 11 residues long. Germline lookup yields CDR1 SGHVS and CDR2 FQNEAQ. The V end lost 3 bases, the J end lost 5 bases, and 2 bases lay between the germline ends. Worth noting for this clone: Its antigen remains unknown.

The study, taken as a whole, reports: When the top 100 tumor clones were examined, a median around 61 of them also appeared in the adjacent lung, which was paired and uninvolved. A denser population of T cells in blood accompanied longer overall survival. Since sequencing was restricted to only one region of the tumor, intratumor heterogeneity remains a possibility. Clonality of T cells reached its maximum in uninvolved adjacent lung, surpassing tumor.

Repertoires were generated with immunoSEQ multiplex PCR, while TCRdb's copy carries only in-frame clones and drops some. Found here are 30,000 to 35,000 clones, over 80% of them singletons; the top ten hold about 1.9%. J is TRBJ2-1 and V is TRBV7-8, with D hard to call. The TCR sequence derives from a female donor of 60 years or more with stage I lung adenocarcinoma. Specimen: peripheral blood, collected before any cancer treatment. The CDR3 here is CASSFDNEQFF. CDR3 sequence (DNA): TGTGCCAGCAGCTTTGACAATGAGCAGTTCTTC. Together with reference TRBV7-8 and TRBJ2-1, the CDR3 gives the full variable domain: GAGVSQSPRYKVAKRGQDVALRCDPISGHVSLFWYQQALGQGPEFLTYFQNEAQLDKSGLPSDRFFAERPEGSVSTLKIQRTQQEDSAVYLCASSFDNEQFFGPGTRLTVL.